The 20 T cell receptor beta chains presented below share a single source sample, sequenced in a study of spatial heterogeneity in lung cancer. Study results and caveats: Tracking of tumor mutation counts was seen in expanded intratumoral alpha and beta TCR counts.

Stated time point: sample taken at primary tumor resection. TCRdb reanalysed the 5' RACE reads using MiXCR and keeps one entry per CDR3 protein. The sample carries about 100,000 distinct CDR3 sequences, 4.4% recorded once. Their target antigens are unknown. The source material was lung tumor tissue, sampled at surgery. The source of these receptors is a male donor with early-stage non-small cell lung cancer.

There are many counts of this clonotype. The genes are TRBV15 and TRBJ2-2; perhaps TRBD1 as D (5 bases). CDR1 LNHNV and CDR2 YYDKDF come from the germline V gene (reference sequence). This CDR3 is built from 16 residues. V gave up 3 bases and J gave up 3 bases, with 14 bases separating them. The CDR3: CATSRGLGADTGELFF. The CDR3 bases are TGTGCCACCAGCAGGGGGCTAGGCGCAGACACCGGGGAGCTGTTTTTT.

The V and J genes are TRBV15 and TRBJ2-1; possible D gene TRBD2, 5 bases. V lost 3 bases and J 12 bases, leaving 15 bases between the germline ends. The CDR3 totals 13 residues. Germline CDR1 reads LNHNV; CDR2 reads YYDKDF (reference sequence). CDR3 protein: CATSRDLSEGQFF. The CDR3 bases are TGTGCCACCAGCAGGGACTTGAGCGAGGGGCAGTTCTTC.

This clonotype was picked up many times. This sequence joins TRBV28 and TRBJ1-4; maybe TRBD1 (6 bases). Germline CDR1 MDHEN, CDR2 SYDVKM. This CDR3 spans 12 amino acids. V lost 6 bases to trimming and J lost 8 bases, with 10 bases between them. The CDR3 is CASRTTGEKLFF. The CDR3 DNA follows: TGTGCCAGCAGAACCACAGGGGAAAAACTGTTTTTT. The full variable domain, completed using reference TRBV28 and TRBJ1-4, is DVKVTQSSRYLVKRTGEKVFLECVQDMDHENMFWYRQDPGLGLRLIYFSYDVKMKEKGDIPEGYSVSREKKERFSLILESASTNQTSMYLCASRTTGEKLFFGSGTQLSVL.

Many counts were recorded for this clonotype. V is TRBV9 and J is TRBJ1-1; D is unclear. Germline assignment: CDR1 SGDLS and CDR2 YYNGEE. CDR3 length: 13 amino acids. The germline V and J ends were trimmed by 0 bases and 4 bases, with 7 bases remaining between them. The CDR3 reads CASSVEDGTEAFF. The CDR3 bases are TGTGCCAGCAGCGTAGAGGACGGCACTGAAGCTTTCTTT. Complete variable domain (other parts from reference TRBV9 and TRBJ1-1): DSGVTQTPKHLITATGQRVTLRCSPRSGDLSVYWYQQSLDQGLQFLIQYYNGEERAKGNILERFSAQQFPDLHSELNLSSLELGDSALYFCASSVEDGTEAFFGQGTRLTVV.

This clonotype was observed at least ten times. The V and J genes are TRBV5-4 and TRBJ2-3, with 10 bases matching TRBD2. The CDR3 is 19 amino acids. With V trimmed by 0 bases and J by 0 bases, 10 bases remained unmatched. Germline CDR1 and CDR2: SGHNT and YYREEE (reference sequence). This CDR3 is CASSLALAGAGTSTDTQYF. The CDR3 DNA reads as TGTGCCAGCAGCTTGGCTCTAGCGGGAGCGGGGACGAGCACAGATACGCAGTATTTT.

This clonotype was counted only a few times. The CDR3 DNA reads as TGCGCCAGCAGCTGGTATACGCCCCCCCGGGAGACCCAGTACTTC. Translated, it gives CASSWYTPPRETQYF. The chain recombines TRBV5-1 with TRBJ2-5, with D unresolved. This CDR3 has 15 residues. Germline CDR1 is SGHRS and CDR2 is YFSETQ. V was shortened by 3 bases and J by 5 bases, with 17 bases between the two germline ends.

V usage is TRBV29-1 and J usage is TRBJ2-5, with D maybe TRBD1 (6 bases). V was pared by 3 bases and J by 2 bases, with 16 bases between. The CDR3 runs to 15 residues. Germline loops: CDR1 SQVTM, CDR2 ANQGSEA. This chain's CDR3 is CSVDRSGDGQETQYF. The CDR3 DNA follows: TGCAGCGTTGATCGGTCAGGGGATGGTCAAGAGACCCAGTACTTC.

In this sample, this clonotype turned up many times. The gene calls are TRBV4-2 and TRBJ2-6; no clear D. Per germline, CDR1 LGHNA and CDR2 YNFKEQ. This CDR3 comprises 17 residues. Trimming removed 0 bases at V and 3 bases at J, with 12 bases between. The CDR3 protein is CASSQDPGGNGANVLTF. The CDR3 nucleotides read TGTGCCAGCAGCCAAGATCCAGGTGGAAATGGGGCCAACGTCCTGACTTTC.

The sample holds many counts of this clonotype. The CDR3: CATNLGGDPSNEQFF. CDR3 DNA: TGTGCCACCAACTTAGGGGGAGATCCGAGCAATGAGCAGTTCTTC. The V gene is TRBV9, the J gene TRBJ2-1, with D possibly matching TRBD1 (6 bases). The V end was cut by 9 bases, the J end by 6 bases, with 22 bases between. Per the germline V gene, CDR1 is SGDLS and CDR2 is YYNGEE. CDR3 length: 15 amino acids.

This clonotype was recorded at least ten times. The chain carries TRBV5-1 and TRBJ2-1, with TRBD1 identical over 8 bases. The CDR3 is 16 amino acids. The germline V gene has CDR1 SGHRS and CDR2 YFSETQ. V was clipped by 2 bases and J by 5 bases; unmatched bases: 9. For the CDR3, the DNA is TGCGCCAGCAGCTTTAATCAGGGGGCCTTCCACAATGAGCAGTTCTTC. It specifies CASSFNQGAFHNEQFF.

There are a few counts of this clonotype. V and J are TRBV5-4 and TRBJ2-7; TRBD2 might be the D (5 bases). Trimming left V 1 base short and J 5 bases short, with 13 bases between. CDR3 length equals 14 residues. Germline lookup yields CDR1 SGHNT and CDR2 YYREEE (reference sequence). The CDR3 sequence is CASSLTSRVHEQYF. In nucleotides, the CDR3 is TGTGCCAGCAGCTTGACTAGTCGGGTCCACGAGCAGTACTTC.

This clonotype was picked up a small number of times. This chain links TRBV6-1 with TRBJ1-1; no clear D. Between the trimmed V and J ends, which lost 1 base and 4 bases, there was a span of 10 bases. This CDR3 is built from 14 residues. Germline V gene data show CDR1 as MNHNS and CDR2 as SASEGT. CDR3 nucleotides: TGTGCCAGCAGTGAAGTACCCTTAGGCACTGAAGCTTTCTTT. This translates into CASSEVPLGTEAFF.

This clonotype qualifies as medium-sized. This chain joins TRBV5-1 and TRBJ2-7, with 7 bases identical to TRBD1. This CDR3 spans 15 amino acids. Per germline, CDR1 SGHRS and CDR2 YFSETQ. The trim removed 5 bases at V and 1 base at J, leaving 9 bases unmatched. The CDR3 DNA sequence: TGCGCCAGCAGGGCCGGACAGGCGCTATCCTACGAGCAGTACTTC. It codes for CASRAGQALSYEQYF.

This clonotype was picked up many times. The rearrangement uses TRBV7-6 and TRBJ2-3, with 9 bases aligning to TRBD1. J was trimmed by 3 bases and V by 4 bases; bases with no gene match: 5. From germline, CDR1 is SGHVS and CDR2 FNYEAQ. This CDR3 has 15 amino acids. This CDR3 is CASSWTGAETDTQYF. CDR3 DNA sequence: TGTGCCAGCAGCTGGACAGGGGCGGAAACAGATACGCAGTATTTT.

The V call is TRBV24-1, the J call TRBJ2-6, with TRBD2 matching over 7 bases. CDR3 length: 15 amino acids. Germline loops: CDR1 KGHDR, CDR2 SFDVKD. The V gene end was trimmed by 11 bases and the J gene end by 2 bases; junction bases not matched to a gene: 8. The CDR3 DNA reads as TGTGCCATACCACCGGGGGGTCCTGGGGCCAACGTCCTGACTTTC. Its translation is CAIPPGGPGANVLTF.

In its sample, this clonotype was seen many times. The chain combines TRBV20-1 with TRBJ2-2; D gene unclear. Trimming removed 3 bases from V and 5 bases from J, with 7 bases in between. The CDR3 loop spans 12 amino acids. Germline V gene sequence: CDR1 DFQATT, CDR2 SNEGSKA (reference sequence). The CDR3 bases are TGCAGTGCTAGTTACCCTACCGGGGAGCTGTTTTTT. It codes for CSASYPTGELFF.

In its sample, this clonotype was seen a few times. The chain uses TRBV27 and TRBJ1-1; no definite D call. V was trimmed by 6 bases and J by 6 bases, leaving 14 bases between them. Germline CDR1 MNHEY, CDR2 SMNVEV (reference sequence). There are 13 residues in the CDR3. CDR3 sequence (DNA): TGTGCCAGCAGAAAAACCCGAGGCGCTGAAGCTTTCTTT. Its protein is CASRKTRGAEAFF.

In this sample, this clonotype turned up many times. The rearrangement joins TRBV4-1 to TRBJ2-3, with D possibly being TRBD1 (6 bases). CDR1 is MGHRA, CDR2 YSYEKL, per germline. This CDR3 is 15 amino acids long. Trimming cost V 4 bases and J 1 base, with 12 bases left between them. CDR3 nucleotides: TGCGCCAGCAGCCGCAACAGGGCGGGCACAGATACGCAGTATTTT. It encodes CASSRNRAGTDTQYF.

This clonotype has ten or more counts. CDR3 protein: CSARDFHRGSNQPQHF. DNA of the CDR3: TGCAGTGCTAGAGACTTCCACAGGGGGAGCAATCAGCCCCAGCATTTT. This chain connects TRBV20-1 to TRBJ1-5; TRBD1 agrees at 8 bases. The CDR3 extends over 16 amino acids. V was clipped by 0 bases and J by 1 base; unmatched bases: 5. The germline gives CDR1 DFQATT, CDR2 SNEGSKA (reference sequence).

There are many counts of this clonotype. The chain joins TRBV9 to TRBJ2-7, with 8 bases lining up with TRBD2. The V segment lost 4 bases and the J segment 4 bases; nucleotides outside the gene matches: 10. This CDR3 has 15 amino acids. Germline-derived CDR1 and CDR2 are SGDLS and YYNGEE. This chain's CDR3 is CASSLSGSQGYEQYF. CDR3 nucleotide sequence: TGTGCCAGCAGCTTAAGCGGGAGTCAGGGATACGAGCAGTACTTC.